A selection of T cell receptor beta chains follows, all from one sample in a study of blood T cell repertoires in COVID-19. The method was immunoSEQ multiplex PCR; TCRdb's version includes in-frame clones alone and lacks a portion of them. The table lists 250,000 to 300,000 clones, 87% of them singletons. Sequencing was done on a sample of peripheral blood. These receptors came from a woman between 50 and 59 years old who had recovered from COVID-19. Both conserved end residues are part of each CDR3. A D gene is named only where the DNA matches it firmly. Not all rows give a size; the values are once, few, many and, for expanded clones, a class.

TRBJ2-7,.,TRBD2,TRBV7-2,TGTGCCAGCAGCCGGGGGGCGGGGGGCTCCCTCGAGCAGTACTTC,CASSRGAGGSLEQYF
TRBJ2-1,.,.,TRBV7-3,TGTGCCAGCAGCTTAATTCCAGGGTCAGAGCAGTTCTTC,CASSLIPGSEQFF
TRBJ1-1,.,.,TRBV30,TGTGCCTGGAGTGCGAGGACTGAAGCTTTCTTT,CAWSARTEAFF
TRBJ1-1,once,.,TRBV7-3,TGTGCCAGCAGCTTACTAGGGGACACTGAAGCTTTCTTT,CASSLLGDTEAFF
TRBJ1-1,.,TRBD1,TRBV29-1,TGCAGCGTCTCCGCCCCGACAGGGGGGTACACTGAAGCTTTCTTT,CSVSAPTGGYTEAFF
TRBJ2-1,.,.,TRBV12-5,TGTGCTAGTGCCCCACAATACAATGAGCAGTTCTTC,CASAPQYNEQFF
TRBJ1-6,few,.,TRBV28,TGTGCCAGCAGTTTTGGCTCCAATTCACCCCTCCACTTT,CASSFGSNSPLHF
TRBJ1-2,.,.,TRBV30,TGTGCCTGGAGTGTAGGGGGTAGAATCAACTATGGCTACACCTTC,CAWSVGGRINYGYTF
TRBJ2-3,.,TRBD2,TRBV19,TGTGCCAGTAACAACGTGCTAGCGGGAGGCCTCACAGATACGCAGTATTTT,CASNNVLAGGLTDTQYF
TRBJ2-1,.,.,TRBV29-1,TGCAGCGTCGCCCAAACGGGATCACAGTACAATGAGCAGTTCTTC,CSVAQTGSQYNEQFF